This T cell receptor beta chain was profiled in a study of blood T cell repertoires in COVID-19. Across about two dozen US areas, participants ranged in age from roughly 18 to 95 years. Two negative PCRs, clearance, or symptom resolution were required of recovered Cohort 3 donors. Generated by immunoSEQ multiplex PCR, the TCRdb table keeps only in-frame clones and is missing some. The table includes 490,000 or so clones, approximately 90% detected once. The CDR3 runs to 15 residues. Losses at the gene ends were 0 bases for V and 6 bases for J; bases not matched to a gene: 4. CDR1 is SGHRS and CDR2 is YFSETQ in the germline V gene.

The sequence derives from a woman aged 60-75 years who had recovered from COVID-19. The material sequenced was PBMCs or T cells enriched from blood (not recorded which). The V and J genes are TRBV5-1 and TRBJ1-1; the match to TRBD1 covers 11 bases. The CDR3 loop reads CASSLGTGGLAEAFF. The DNA of the CDR3 is TGCGCCAGCAGCTTGGGGACAGGGGGCTTGGCTGAAGCTTTCTTT.